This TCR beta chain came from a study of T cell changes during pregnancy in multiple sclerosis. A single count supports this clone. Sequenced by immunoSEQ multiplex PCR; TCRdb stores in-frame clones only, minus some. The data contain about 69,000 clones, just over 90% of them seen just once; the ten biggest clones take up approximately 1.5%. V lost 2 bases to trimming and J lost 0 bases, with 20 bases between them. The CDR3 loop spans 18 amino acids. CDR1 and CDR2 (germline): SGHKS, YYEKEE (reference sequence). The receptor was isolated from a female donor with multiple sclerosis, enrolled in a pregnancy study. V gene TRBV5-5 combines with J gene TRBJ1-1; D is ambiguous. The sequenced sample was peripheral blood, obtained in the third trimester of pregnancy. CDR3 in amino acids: CASSFRGIGLGVNTEAFF. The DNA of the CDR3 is TGTGCCAGCAGCTTCAGAGGTATTGGGTTGGGTGTGAACACTGAAGCTTTCTTT.